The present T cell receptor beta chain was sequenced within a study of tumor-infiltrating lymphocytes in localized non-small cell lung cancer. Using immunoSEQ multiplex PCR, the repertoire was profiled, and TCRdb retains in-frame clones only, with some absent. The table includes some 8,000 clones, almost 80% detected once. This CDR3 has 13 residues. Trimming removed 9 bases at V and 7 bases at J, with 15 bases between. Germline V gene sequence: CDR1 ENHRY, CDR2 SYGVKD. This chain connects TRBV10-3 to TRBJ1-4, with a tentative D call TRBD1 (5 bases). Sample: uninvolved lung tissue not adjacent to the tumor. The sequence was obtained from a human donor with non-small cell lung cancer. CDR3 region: CAMKTPGTEKLFF. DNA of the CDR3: TGTGCCATGAAGACACCGGGGACTGAAAAACTGTTTTTT.